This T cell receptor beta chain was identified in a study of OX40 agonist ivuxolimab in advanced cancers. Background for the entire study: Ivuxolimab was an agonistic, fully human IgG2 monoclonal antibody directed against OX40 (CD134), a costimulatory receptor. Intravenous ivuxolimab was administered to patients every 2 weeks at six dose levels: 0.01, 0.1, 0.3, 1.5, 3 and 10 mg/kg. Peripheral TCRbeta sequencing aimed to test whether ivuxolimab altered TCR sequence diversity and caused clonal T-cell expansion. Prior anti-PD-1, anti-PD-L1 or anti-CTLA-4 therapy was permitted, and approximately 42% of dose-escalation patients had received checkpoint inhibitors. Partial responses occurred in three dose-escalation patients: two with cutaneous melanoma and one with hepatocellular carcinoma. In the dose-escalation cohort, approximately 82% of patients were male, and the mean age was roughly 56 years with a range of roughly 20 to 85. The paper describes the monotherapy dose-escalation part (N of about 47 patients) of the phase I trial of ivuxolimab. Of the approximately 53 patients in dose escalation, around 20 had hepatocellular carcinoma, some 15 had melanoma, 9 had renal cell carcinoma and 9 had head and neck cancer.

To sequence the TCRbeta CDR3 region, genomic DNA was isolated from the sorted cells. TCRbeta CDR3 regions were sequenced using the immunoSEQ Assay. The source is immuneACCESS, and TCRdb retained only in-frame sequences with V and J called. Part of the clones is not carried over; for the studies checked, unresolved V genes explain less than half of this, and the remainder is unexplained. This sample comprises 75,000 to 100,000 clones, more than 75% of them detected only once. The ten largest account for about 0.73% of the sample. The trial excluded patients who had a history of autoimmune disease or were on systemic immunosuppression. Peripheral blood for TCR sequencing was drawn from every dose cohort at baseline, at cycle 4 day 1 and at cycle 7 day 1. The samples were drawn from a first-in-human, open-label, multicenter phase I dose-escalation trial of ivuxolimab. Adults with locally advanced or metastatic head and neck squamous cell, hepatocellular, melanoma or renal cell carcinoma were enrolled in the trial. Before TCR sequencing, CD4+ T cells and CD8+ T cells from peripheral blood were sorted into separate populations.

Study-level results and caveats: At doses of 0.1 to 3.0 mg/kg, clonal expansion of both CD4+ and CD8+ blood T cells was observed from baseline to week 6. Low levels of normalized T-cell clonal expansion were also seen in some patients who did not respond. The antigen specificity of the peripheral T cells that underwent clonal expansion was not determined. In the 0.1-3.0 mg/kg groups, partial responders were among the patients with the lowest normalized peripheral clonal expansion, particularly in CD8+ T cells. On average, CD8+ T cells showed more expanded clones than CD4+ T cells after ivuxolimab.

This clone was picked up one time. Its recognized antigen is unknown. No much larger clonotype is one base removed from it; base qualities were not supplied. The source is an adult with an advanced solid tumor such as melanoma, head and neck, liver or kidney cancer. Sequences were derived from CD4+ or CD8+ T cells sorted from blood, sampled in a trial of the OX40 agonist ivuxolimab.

The CDR3 is CASSLELAQYF. The sequenced DNA: TGTGCCAGCAGCTTAGAATTAGCGCAGTACTTC. The rearrangement joined TRBV7-2 to TRBJ2-5, with a weak D call of TRBD2 (5 bases match). A distance of 8 bases separates the germline ends of V and J, which lose 1 base and 11 bases respectively. From its cysteine to its phenylalanine, the CDR3 spans 11 amino acids. Only CDR3 DNA is held: 33 bases, read in frame from base 1. Looking up the germline V gene yields CDR1 SGHTA and CDR2 FQGNSA.